This T cell receptor (beta chain) was found in a study of PD-1 blockade in classical Hodgkin lymphoma. Study results and caveats: CD8+ TCR diversity did not rise significantly by C4D1, unlike CD4+.

Only in-frame clones appear in the TCRdb table, and some are missing; sequencing was by immunoSEQ multiplex PCR. The table has 45,000 to 55,000 clones, 81% seen once. This clone was seen many times. Its target is not known. All patients experienced relapse after autologous stem cell transplantation, and brentuximab vedotin exposure was variable. V trimming: 8 bases; J trimming: 7 bases; junction bases outside the gene matches: 10. The CDR3 is made up of 13 amino acids. Germline lookup yields CDR1 SGHNT and CDR2 YENEEA. This material consisted of peripheral blood mononuclear cells (PBMCs), taken at baseline. V and J are TRBV11-3 and TRBJ1-1, with 7 nucleotides matching TRBD1. This sequence originates from a human donor with classical Hodgkin lymphoma. CDR3 in amino acids: CASRDRVFGEAFF. The CDR3 DNA reads TGTGCCAGCCGTGACAGGGTTTTTGGTGAAGCTTTCTTT. Complete variable domain (other parts from reference TRBV11-3 and TRBJ1-1): EAGVVQSPRYKIIEKKQPVAFWCNPISGHNTLYWYLQNLGQGPELLIRYENEEAVDDSQLPKDRFSAERLKGVDSTLKIQPAELGDSAVYLCASRDRVFGEAFFGQGTRLTVV.